Presented here are 7 T cell receptor beta chains from one specimen sequenced in a study of T cell responses to AZD1222 COVID-19 vaccine (dated by TCRdb to the early 2020s). In the paper's terms, the time point label means: baseline before first vaccination. The treatment or condition label on this specimen signifies: meningococcal conjugate vaccine given as trial control. The library relied on the immunoSEQ multiplex PCR assay. Not all clones reach the TCRdb copy of this immuneACCESS table, which keeps in-frame sequences only. Checked studies attribute under half of the gap to unresolved V genes and leave the rest unexplained. The table for this sample lists under 85,000 clones; approximately 85% of them were counted only once. More than 5% of the sample belongs to the ten largest clones. The sample here was peripheral blood, taken on day 0 of MenACWY control vaccination. The receptors shown here come from an adult in good health.

The V gene is TRBV29-1, the J gene TRBJ2-7; D not certain. With 6 bases removed from V and 4 bases from J, the gap between germline ends came to 10 bases. The CDR3 length is 11 residues. The germline V gene has CDR1 SQVTM and CDR2 ANQGSEA. The CDR3 bases are TGCAGCGTCCGGTCTACGTACGAGCAGTACTTC. This gives the protein CSVRSTYEQYF.

The V call is TRBV7-2, the J call TRBJ1-5; D perhaps matches TRBD1 (5 bases). V dropped 1 base and J dropped 4 bases, with 8 bases sitting between them. Germline assignment: CDR1 SGHTA and CDR2 FQGNSA. The CDR3 totals 14 residues. The CDR3 bases are TGTGCCAGCAGCTTAGGGGAGGGGAATCAGCCCCAGCATTTT. Its translation: CASSLGEGNQPQHF.

The CDR3 nucleotides are TGTGCCAGCAGAAAAACGGGAGGTCTAATTTACAATGAGCAGTTCTTC. This sequence encodes CASRKTGGLIYNEQFF. V and J are TRBV5-4 and TRBJ2-1, with 7 bases lining up with TRBD2. J was trimmed by 4 bases and V by 5 bases; bases with no gene match: 12. CDR1 and CDR2 from the germline V gene are SGHNT and YYREEE (reference sequence). CDR3 size: 16 residues.

This chain connects TRBV4-3 to TRBJ1-2; D possibly corresponds to TRBD1 (6 bases). This CDR3 spans 16 amino acids. Germline loops: CDR1 LGHNA, CDR2 YSLEER. Trimming cost V 0 bases and J 5 bases, with 16 bases left between them. As DNA, the CDR3 is TGCGCCAGCAGCCAAGACCCCCCCGGGGGGCTTTATGGCTACACCTTC. Protein product: CASSQDPPGGLYGYTF.

The V gene is TRBV4-3, the J gene TRBJ2-2; no reliable D call. V lost 4 bases, J lost 3 bases, and 6 bases lay in between. Germline V gene lookup returns CDR1 LGHNA and CDR2 YSLEER. The CDR3 covers 13 residues. The CDR3 region has the DNA TGCGCCAGCAGCCCATCTCACACCGGGGAGCTGTTTTTT. Protein sequence: CASSPSHTGELFF.

V gene TRBV2 combines with J gene TRBJ1-1; D call uncertain. CDR3 length: 15 amino acids. CDR1 and CDR2 from the germline V gene are SNHLY and FYNNEI. The V gene lost 4 bases and the J gene lost 4 bases, with 16 bases spanning the gap. Here the CDR3 reads CASSGESLPGTEAFF. The CDR3 DNA reads as TGTGCCAGCAGTGGAGAGAGCCTTCCCGGCACTGAAGCTTTCTTT.

This sequence joins TRBV9 and TRBJ1-6, with TRBD1 identical over 7 bases. The CDR3 sequence is 15 residues long. In germline, CDR1 is SGDLS, CDR2 YYNGEE. Trimming took 4 bases from V and 5 from J; bases not matched to a gene: 6. Here the CDR3 DNA reads TGTGCCAGCAGCACCCGACAGGGAGATAATTCACCCCTCCACTTT. It encodes CASSTRQGDNSPLHF.